This T cell receptor beta chain is from a study of shared T cell receptors in the human thymus. Using immunoSEQ multiplex PCR, the repertoire was profiled, and TCRdb retains in-frame clones only, with some absent. The data contain roughly 710,000 clones, 80% to 90% of them singletons. V was pared by 4 bases and J by 0 bases, with 19 bases between. CDR1 LGHNA and CDR2 YSLEER come from the germline V gene. The CDR3 totals 17 residues. The sample was also reused in another study, on human thymus T cells. That work adds: Resections that were taken during corrective heart surgery supplied the thymus tissue. Thymic and blood repertoires appeared to display a bias in their usage of V and J genes. Thymic TCR repertoires of unrelated people reportedly overlapped highly.

The sequencing sample was made of thymocytes. This TCR derives from a girl less than two years old with a congenital heart defect. The chain joins TRBV4-3 to TRBJ2-7, with D tentatively TRBD2 (5 bases). CDR3 sequence: CASSLYRPRVASYEQYF. The CDR3 DNA follows: TGCGCCAGCAGCCTTTACCGACCGCGGGTGGCCTCCTACGAGCAGTACTTC.